The present T cell receptor beta chain was sequenced within a study of siplizumab effects on memory and regulatory T cells. Assays covered about 10^5 TCR templates per sample. The protocol was immunoSEQ multiplex PCR, while the TCRdb copy is restricted to in-frame clones and leaves out a portion. The data contain about 50,000 clones, roughly 87% of them seen just once; the ten biggest clones take up about 0.35%. Germline CDR1 LNHDA, CDR2 SQIVND (reference sequence). The CDR3 is 13 residues long. Trimming took off 0 bases at V and 10 bases at J, with 10 bases between the two ends. The chain employs TRBV19 and TRBJ1-5, with D unresolved. The receptor's source is a human donor in good health. The material sequenced was naive CD8+ T cells sorted from blood. The CDR3 is CASSIDPGNPQHF. The CDR3 DNA reads TGTGCCAGTAGTATAGACCCGGGGAACCCCCAGCATTTT.